The rows below give T cell receptor beta chains drawn from one sample of a study of post-analysis software for immune sequencing data. TCRdb processed the PCR reads anew with MiXCR; each CDR3 protein has one entry. The sample lists 600,000 to 750,000 distinct CDR3 sequences, 59% occurring once. The specimen sequenced was blood. The receptors derive from a girl aged 2 to 9 with multiple sclerosis. The CDR3 runs from the conserved cysteine through the conserved F or W. The order of the fields is V gene, CDR3 length, clone size, D gene, J gene, CDR3 DNA, CDR3 protein. The D gene is left open where the match is weak. Expanded clones get a size class; other rows say once, few or many, or leave the size out.

TRBV29-1,11,-,-,TRBJ1-3,TGCAGCGCGCTTCTGGGAAACATTTTATATTTT,CSALLGNILYF
TRBV5-4,14,few,TRBD1,TRBJ2-5,TGTGCCAGCAGCTTGGAGGCAGGGGGTGAGACCCAGTACTTC,CASSLEAGGETQYF
TRBV18,15,-,-,TRBJ2-6,TGTGCCAGCTCACCGGGTTTTGGTGGGGCCAACGTCCTGACTTTC,CASSPGFGGANVLTF
TRBV29-1,19,-,TRBD1,TRBJ1-1,TGCAGCGTTGAAGGTAAACCCGTAAGGAAGACAGGGGGCGTCACTGAAGCTTTCTTT,CSVEGKPVRKTGGVTEAFF
TRBV12-5,16,-,-,TRBJ2-1,TGTGCTAGTGGTATCCCCGAAGGGGCTACCTACAATGAGCAGTTCTTC,CASGIPEGATYNEQFF
TRBV29-1,14,few,TRBD2,TRBJ2-3,TGCAGCGCTTCGACTAGCGGGAGTTCAGATACGCAGTATTTT,CSASTSGSSDTQYF
TRBV12-3/TRBV12-4,14,few,TRBD1,TRBJ2-2,TGTGCCAGCAGCCCCACAGGGGGCGGCGGGGAGCTGTTTTTT,CASSPTGGGGELFF
TRBV10-3,15,-,-,TRBJ2-5,TGTGCCATCAGTGAGCTCTCACGATCACAAGAGACCCAGTACTTC,CAISELSRSQETQYF
TRBV4-3,13,-,-,TRBJ2-1,TGCGCCAGCAGCCGCGCTCAGGGTGATGAGCAGTTCTTC,CASSRAQGDEQFF
TRBV10-3,15,few,TRBD2,TRBJ2-7,TGTGCCATCCAGAAGGGAGGGGACGGGTCCTACGAGCAGTACTTC,CAIQKGGDGSYEQYF
TRBV4-2,14,-,-,TRBJ2-1,TGTGCCAGCAGCCAAGAGGGGGTACGATCCGAGCAGTTCTTC,CASSQEGVRSEQFF
TRBV7-6,15,-,TRBD2,TRBJ2-7,TGTGCCAGCAGCTTAGGACTAGCGGGGTCCCACGAGCAGTACTTC,CASSLGLAGSHEQYF
TRBV6-6,14,once,TRBD2,TRBJ2-1,TGTGCCAGCAGAGCTAGCGGGACCTTCAATGAGCAGTTCTTC,CASRASGTFNEQFF
TRBV6-5,13,-,-,TRBJ2-3,TGTGCCAGCAGACCCCCAGGGGTGGATACGCAGTATTTT,CASRPPGVDTQYF
TRBV7-9,14,-,-,TRBJ1-1,TGTGCCAGCAGCTTAGTGGCAGGGCTTACTGAAGCTTTCTTT,CASSLVAGLTEAFF
TRBV11-3,19,-,-,TRBJ2-5,TGTGCCAGCAGCTTAGCGGAGATAGAGCCGGTTATTGGACAAGAGACCCAGTACTTC,CASSLAEIEPVIGQETQYF
TRBV4-1,16,-,TRBD1,TRBJ1-3,TGCGCCAGCAGCCCCTGGACAGGGGGAGGTGGAAACACCATATATTTT,CASSPWTGGGGNTIYF
TRBV11-2,15,-,-,TRBJ2-7,TGTGCCAGCAGCACGGACGGTGGCCGGCCCTACGAGCAGTACTTC,CASSTDGGRPYEQYF
TRBV12-3/TRBV12-4,13,few,-,TRBJ2-3,TGTGCCAGCAGGGGGGAGCCGACAGATACGCAGTATTTT,CASRGEPTDTQYF
TRBV11-3,15,few,-,TRBJ2-3,TGTGCCAGCAGCCAGAACGGGCAGGGCACAGATACGCAGTATTTT,CASSQNGQGTDTQYF
TRBV7-2,17,-,TRBD1,TRBJ1-2,TGTGCCAGCAGCTTAGTGGCAGGGGGATACTCTAACTATGGCTACACCTTC,CASSLVAGGYSNYGYTF
TRBV13,15,few,-,TRBJ1-5,TGTGCCAGCAGCTCAGGGAGGACAGGCAATCAGCCCCAGCATTTT,CASSSGRTGNQPQHF
TRBV7-3,15,-,TRBD1,TRBJ2-7,TGTGCCAGCAGCTCGGGGACAGGGCCCTCCTACGAGCAGTACTTC,CASSSGTGPSYEQYF
TRBV10-3,16,-,-,TRBJ1-4,TGTGCCATCAGTGAGTCGAGTAGTGTCGGGGATGAAAAACGGTTTTTT,CAISESSSVGDEKRFF
TRBV20-1,15,few,-,TRBJ2-3,TGCAGTGCTAGACAAACCCCCGGGATTCTCGATACGCAGTATTTT,CSARQTPGILDTQYF
TRBV28,16,few,-,TRBJ1-5,TGTGCCAGCAGTTTTTCCTCCCCAGGGTACACTCAGCCCCAGCATTTT,CASSFSSPGYTQPQHF
TRBV15,16,few,-,TRBJ2-5,TGTGCCACCAGCAGAGATACCTTTAGCGGCGGAGAGACCCAGTACTTC,CATSRDTFSGGETQYF
TRBV29-1,15,-,-,TRBJ2-3,TGCAGCGCCCAATTGACCCGGGACAGCACAGATACGCAGTATTTT,CSAQLTRDSTDTQYF
TRBV7-2,18,-,TRBD2,TRBJ2-5,TGTGCCAGCAGCTCGGGACTAGCGGGAGGCCCGTACCAAGAGACCCAGTACTTC,CASSSGLAGGPYQETQYF
TRBV5-1,18,-,TRBD1,TRBJ2-1,TGCGCCAGCAGCTTGGATGTCCCGGGACAGGGTTGGGGCAATGAGCAGTTCTTC,CASSLDVPGQGWGNEQFF
TRBV5-1,14,-,-,TRBJ2-5,TGCGCCAGCAGCTACGGGTCCCAGGGAGAGACCCAGTACTTC,CASSYGSQGETQYF
TRBV10-3,12,-,-,TRBJ2-3,TGTGCCATCAGTGTATCCCCTGATACGCAGTATTTT,CAISVSPDTQYF
TRBV25-1,15,-,TRBD2,TRBJ2-3,TGTGCCAGCAGGCTAGCGGGACAGAACACAGATACGCAGTATTTT,CASRLAGQNTDTQYF
TRBV10-3,15,once,-,TRBJ2-3,TGTGCCATCAGCGACGCAGGGGTGGAGACAGATACGCAGTATTTT,CAISDAGVETDTQYF
TRBV7-8,13,-,-,TRBJ2-7,TGTGCCAGCAGCTTAGACGCCTTCTACGAGCAGTACTTC,CASSLDAFYEQYF
TRBV10-3,15,few,-,TRBJ2-5,TGTGCCATCAGTGAGACTGGAGGGGCTACGGAGACCCAGTACTTC,CAISETGGATETQYF
TRBV7-9,16,-,TRBD2,TRBJ2-5,TGTGCCAGCAGCTTACGGCGGGGGGTCTCCCAAGAGACCCAGTACTTC,CASSLRRGVSQETQYF
TRBV12-3/TRBV12-4,16,-,-,TRBJ2-6,TGTGCCGCGACCCGGGGGCGCGAGGCTGGGGCCAACGTCCTGACTTTC,CAATRGREAGANVLTF
TRBV13,15,-,-,TRBJ2-7,TGTGCCAGCAGCCCGGGACACCTTTTGAGTTACGAGCAGTACTTC,CASSPGHLLSYEQYF
TRBV5-5,13,-,-,TRBJ2-3,TGTGCCAGCAGCTTGGGGGCCATAGATACGCAGTATTTT,CASSLGAIDTQYF
TRBV7-8,20,-,-,TRBJ2-4,TGTGCCAGCAGCTTAGTTCCCTTGGGGTCTGGGGCACTAGCCAAAAACATTCAGTACTTC,CASSLVPLGSGALAKNIQYF
TRBV7-9,16,few,TRBD2,TRBJ2-5,TGTGCCAGCAACCCGTGGACTAGCGGGGGGGCAGAGACCCAGTACTTC,CASNPWTSGGAETQYF
TRBV7-2,15,-,TRBD1,TRBJ2-1,TGTGCCAGCAGCTTAGCTCAGGGGGCGCGTGATGAGCAGTTCTTC,CASSLAQGARDEQFF
TRBV29-1,13,-,-,TRBJ2-1,TGCAGCGTTGAAGATAAGGGCCACAATGAGCAGTTCTTC,CSVEDKGHNEQFF
TRBV5-1,18,-,TRBD1,TRBJ2-4,TGCGCCAGCAGCTTACAACCAGAGGGACAGCTAGCCAAAAACATTCAGTACTTC,CASSLQPEGQLAKNIQYF
TRBV27,16,-,-,TRBJ2-4,TGTGCCAGCAGTCCACGACAGATACTAGCCAAAAACATTCAGTACTTC,CASSPRQILAKNIQYF
TRBV15,14,-,-,TRBJ1-2,TGTGCCACCAGCAGAGCCAGCGCTAACTATGGCTACACCTTC,CATSRASANYGYTF
TRBV11-2,16,few,-,TRBJ1-2,TGTGCCAGCAGCTTAGAGCCCCTGACATTGATTTATGGCTACACCTTC,CASSLEPLTLIYGYTF
TRBV11-2,14,-,-,TRBJ2-1,TGTGCCAGCAGCTTTGTTACCAGGTTCAATGAGCAGTTCTTC,CASSFVTRFNEQFF
TRBV20-1,13,many,-,TRBJ2-6,TGCAGTGCTATCTATCCTGGGGCCAACGTCCTGACTTTC,CSAIYPGANVLTF
TRBV29-1,14,-,-,TRBJ2-6,TGCAGCGTTGCAGTCCCCTCTGGGGCCAACGTCCTGACTTTC,CSVAVPSGANVLTF
TRBV6-1,15,-,-,TRBJ2-5,TGTGCCAGCAGTGAAAACCCTCTCTCATATGAGACCCAGTACTTC,CASSENPLSYETQYF
TRBV5-1,16,few,TRBD2,TRBJ2-3,TGCGCCAGCAGCTTGTTGGCTAGCGGGAGCGCAGATACGCAGTATTTT,CASSLLASGSADTQYF
TRBV20-1,13,many,-,TRBJ1-5,TGCAGTGCTCTCTCAGATAGCAATCAGCCCCAGCATTTT,CSALSDSNQPQHF
TRBV10-3,13,few,TRBD2,TRBJ2-7,TGTGCCATGAAAGCGGGAAAGACCTACGAGCAGTACTTC,CAMKAGKTYEQYF
TRBV4-1,17,-,TRBD2,TRBJ2-7,TGCGCCAGCAGCCAGAGGGGACTAGCGGGAGGACGGAACGAGCAGTACTTC,CASSQRGLAGGRNEQYF
TRBV29-1,14,-,TRBD1,TRBJ1-1,TGCAGCGCTGGTACAGGGGGCGATGACACTGAAGCTTTCTTT,CSAGTGGDDTEAFF
TRBV20-1,16,-,TRBD1,TRBJ1-2,TGCAGTGCTAGAGCCCCGGGACAGGGGGATCTCTATGGCTACACCTTC,CSARAPGQGDLYGYTF
TRBV11-3,16,-,-,TRBJ1-2,TGTGCCAGCAGCTCGGTTGGGGACGGCCCGAACTATGGCTACACCTTC,CASSSVGDGPNYGYTF
TRBV12-3/TRBV12-4,16,-,TRBD1,TRBJ2-5,TGTGCCAGCAGTTCCCGGGACAGCCCTAACCAAGAGACCCAGTACTTC,CASSSRDSPNQETQYF